This T cell receptor beta chain emerged from a study of early T cells in non-severe SARS-CoV-2 infection. Looked up from germline, CDR1 is MNHNS and CDR2 is SASEGT. This CDR3 is built from 12 residues. The V gene lost 6 bases and the J gene lost 9 bases, with 12 bases spanning the gap. From the 5' RACE reads, TCRdb called clonotypes with MiXCR, one entry per CDR3 protein. Here the sample spans approximately 22,000 distinct CDR3 sequences, approximately 4.8% being singletons. Judged by abundance, this clonotype is medium-sized. The sequence was collected from an adult who was a healthcare worker with PCR-confirmed SARS-CoV-2 infection or an uninfected control (not recorded which). V is TRBV6-1 and J is TRBJ1-3; the D gene is possibly TRBD1 (6 bases). Sequencing used whole blood. For the CDR3, the DNA is TGTGCCAGCAGAGGACAGTTTGGCACCATATATTTT. This translates into CASRGQFGTIYF.